Presented here are 28 T cell receptor beta chains from one specimen sequenced in a study of blood T cell repertoires in COVID-19. Clones were read by immunoSEQ multiplex PCR, and TCRdb kept only the in-frame ones, dropping some. The sample shows roughly 370,000 clones, approximately 87% of them seen only once. The sequencing input was PBMCs or T cells enriched from blood (not recorded which). These receptors were taken from a woman between 50 and 59 years old who had recovered from COVID-19.

The rearrangement joins TRBV29-1 to TRBJ2-7; TRBD2 might be the D (6 bases). The CDR3 contains 11 residues. The germline V and J ends were trimmed by 6 bases and 6 bases, with 12 bases remaining between them. CDR1 and CDR2 (germline): SQVTM, ANQGSEA. Written as DNA, the CDR3 is TGCAGCGTCAGACTAGATCTCGAGCAGTACTTC. It encodes CSVRLDLEQYF.

This clone showed up just once. The chain couples TRBV28 to TRBJ1-2; D remains ambiguous. V was shortened by 6 bases and J by 4 bases, with 15 bases between the two germline ends. CDR1 MDHEN and CDR2 SYDVKM come from the germline V gene. There are 14 residues in the CDR3. The DNA of the CDR3 is TGTGCCAGCAGCTATCTCCGAGGCCCCTATGGCTACACCTTC. It translates to CASSYLRGPYGYTF.

V gene TRBV7-2 combines with J gene TRBJ2-3; D perhaps matches TRBD1 (5 bases). CDR1 and CDR2 (germline): SGHTA, FQGNSA. Trimming shortened V by 5 bases and J by 3 bases, and 12 bases separated the two germline ends. This CDR3 spans 14 amino acids. The CDR3 here is CASSRAPGTDTQYF. The CDR3 nucleotides read TGTGCCAGCAGCAGAGCCCCAGGGACAGATACGCAGTATTTT.

CDR3 DNA: TGTGCCAGCAGGCGACTCTATACTGAAGCTTTCTTT. It codes for CASRRLYTEAFF. This chain connects TRBV28 to TRBJ1-1; D remains unclear. V was pared by 6 bases and J by 5 bases, with 10 bases between. The CDR3 has 12 residues. Germline V gene data show CDR1 as MDHEN and CDR2 as SYDVKM.

The chain carries TRBV4-3 and TRBJ1-2, with 9 bases lining up with TRBD1. The CDR3 consists of 14 residues. Trimming removed 7 bases from V and 2 bases from J; junction bases left unmatched: 5. The V gene's germline CDR1 is LGHNA and CDR2 YSLEER. CDR3 residues: CASKPGTGNYGYTF. The CDR3 DNA reads as TGCGCCAGCAAACCCGGGACAGGGAACTATGGCTACACCTTC.

This clone was counted once. The chain links TRBV5-4 to TRBJ1-2; D not resolved. The germline CDR1 and CDR2 sequences are SGHNT and YYREEE (reference sequence). Trimming stripped 1 base from V and 3 bases from J, with 10 bases between. The CDR3 is 14 residues long. CDR3 in amino acids: CASSLQRVDYGYTF. For the CDR3, the DNA is TGTGCCAGCAGCTTGCAGCGGGTCGACTATGGCTACACCTTC.

The chain links TRBV28 to TRBJ1-2, with TRBD1 identical over 10 bases. The CDR3 runs to 15 residues. The J segment lost 4 bases and the V segment lost 3 bases, leaving 5 bases of the junction unmatched. The V gene's germline CDR1 is MDHEN and CDR2 SYDVKM. CDR3 DNA: TGTGCCAGCAGTTTGACAGGGGGCGAGGGCTATGGCTACACCTTC. It encodes CASSLTGGEGYGYTF.

The chain joins TRBV19 to TRBJ1-1; D not certain. The germline V gene encodes CDR1 LNHDA and CDR2 SQIVND (reference sequence). V lost 6 bases, J lost 5 bases, and 13 bases lay in between. CDR3 length equals 13 residues. The DNA for the CDR3 is TGTGCCAGTAGGGATGGAGGGTATACTGAAGCTTTCTTT. Translating gives CASRDGGYTEAFF.

This chain connects TRBV14 to TRBJ1-6, with 10 positions matching TRBD1. The CDR3 length is 19 residues. The germline V gene has CDR1 SGHDN and CDR2 FVKESK. V trimming: 4 bases; J trimming: 6 bases; junction bases outside the gene matches: 15. This CDR3 is CASSLTRDRGPPINSPLHF. CDR3 DNA: TGTGCCAGCAGCCTCACCCGGGACAGGGGTCCGCCAATTAATTCACCCCTCCACTTT.

In this sample, this clone turned up a few times. The chain employs TRBV19 and TRBJ1-2; TRBD1 agrees at 9 bases. Germline V gives CDR1 LNHDA, CDR2 SQIVND (reference sequence). The CDR3 length is 15 residues. Trimming removed 4 bases from V and 7 bases from J; junction bases left unmatched: 10. The DNA for the CDR3 is TGTGCCAGTAGTACCCAACAGGGGGCGGCTGGTGGCTACACCTTC. It is translated as CASSTQQGAAGGYTF.

The genes are TRBV7-8 and TRBJ1-4; D is perhaps TRBD1 (6 bases). Deletions cut 5 bases from V and 5 bases from J, with 15 bases between. The CDR3 has 15 residues. Germline CDR1 and CDR2: SGHVS and FQNEAQ. The CDR3 coding sequence is TGTGCCAGCAGCCCTTTAGGGGGGGTAAATGAAAAACTGTTTTTT. Protein sequence: CASSPLGGVNEKLFF. The whole variable domain, filled in from reference TRBV7-8 and TRBJ1-4, reads GAGVSQSPRYKVAKRGQDVALRCDPISGHVSLFWYQQALGQGPEFLTYFQNEAQLDKSGLPSDRFFAERPEGSVSTLKIQRTQQEDSAVYLCASSPLGGVNEKLFFGSGTQLSVL.

The V call is TRBV19, the J call TRBJ1-4; 10 positions match TRBD1. Germline CDR1 and CDR2: LNHDA and SQIVND (reference sequence). Unmatched junction bases numbered 4, after V lost 7 bases and J lost 8 bases. The CDR3 length is 13 residues. CDR3 protein: CASKDRGHEKLFF. In nucleotides, the CDR3 is TGTGCCAGTAAAGACAGGGGGCACGAAAAACTGTTTTTT.

V and J are TRBV24-1 and TRBJ2-7; TRBD2 might be the D (6 bases). The V and J ends lost 4 bases and 3 bases respectively, with 12 bases between them. CDR3 size: 14 residues. Germline loops: CDR1 KGHDR, CDR2 SFDVKD. CDR3 residues: CATSETGVSYEQYF. The CDR3 nucleotides are TGTGCCACCAGTGAGACGGGGGTCAGCTACGAGCAGTACTTC.

The chain couples TRBV5-6 to TRBJ2-3, with TRBD2 as a possible D gene (6 bases). CDR3 length: 15 amino acids. Trimming removed 5 bases from V and 2 bases from J, with 15 bases in between. In germline, CDR1 is SGHDT, CDR2 YYEEEE. The CDR3 DNA follows: TGTGCCAGCAGGTCCCGCGGGGATATCACAGATACGCAGTATTTT. Its translation: CASRSRGDITDTQYF.

The gene calls are TRBV4-1 and TRBJ2-6, with a tentative D call TRBD2 (6 bases). V lost 4 bases and J lost 4, with 11 bases in between. Germline V lookup: CDR1 MGHRA, CDR2 YSYEKL. The CDR3 length is 15 residues. This CDR3 reads CASSPPGAGANVLTF. Here the CDR3 DNA reads TGCGCCAGCAGCCCCCCGGGAGCCGGGGCCAACGTCCTGACTTTC.

This chain connects TRBV29-1 to TRBJ2-7; D gene ambiguous. Germline CDR1 SQVTM, CDR2 ANQGSEA. The CDR3 is 13 residues long. Trimming pared 4 bases from V and 1 base from J, leaving 11 bases between. CDR3 DNA sequence: TGCAGCGTTGTGCCAGGATCGTCCTACGAGCAGTACTTC. Translated: CSVVPGSSYEQYF.

This sequence joins TRBV3-1 (or the pseudogene TRBV3-2) and TRBJ2-7, with D maybe TRBD1 (5 bases). Deletions cut 11 bases from V and 3 bases from J, with 11 bases between. Germline CDR1 is LGHDT and CDR2 is YNNKEL (reference sequence). The length of the CDR3 is 11 residues. The CDR3 DNA sequence: TGTGCCTCCGGACACGTCTACGAGCAGTACTTC. This encodes CASGHVYEQYF.

This clone was observed a single time. The genes are TRBV19 and TRBJ1-3; D not certain. The germline V gene encodes CDR1 LNHDA and CDR2 SQIVND (reference sequence). V lost 3 bases, J lost 0 bases, and 9 bases lay in between. This CDR3 has 15 amino acids. Here the CDR3 reads CASSMGDYSGNTIYF. As DNA, the CDR3 is TGTGCCAGTAGTATGGGCGACTACTCTGGAAACACCATATATTTT.

The rearrangement joins TRBV20-1 to TRBJ1-2; D might be TRBD1 (5 bases). CDR1 and CDR2 (germline): DFQATT, SNEGSKA (reference sequence). The CDR3 is made up of 16 amino acids. Trimming cost V 3 bases and J 1 base, with 18 bases left between them. The CDR3 loop is CSASAVAGGLNYGYTF. For the CDR3, the DNA is TGCAGTGCTAGTGCTGTAGCCGGGGGACTTAACTATGGCTACACCTTC.

The chain recombines TRBV28 with TRBJ1-4; 8 bases align to TRBD1. The CDR3 runs 14 residues. The V segment lost 9 bases and the J segment 7 bases; nucleotides outside the gene matches: 10. The germline CDR1 and CDR2 sequences are MDHEN and SYDVKM. The CDR3 DNA reads as TGTGCCAGTACCCGGACAGGGTTTGGTGAAAAACTGTTTTTT. It yields the protein CASTRTGFGEKLFF.

This clone has only one observation. This chain connects TRBV5-6 to TRBJ2-1; D may be TRBD2 (6 bases). In germline, CDR1 is SGHDT, CDR2 YYEEEE. This CDR3 has 17 residues. V shed 3 bases and J shed 0 bases, with 16 bases lying between them. The CDR3 DNA follows: TGTGCCAGCAGCTGGGGGGAGACGGGAAGCTCCTACAATGAGCAGTTCTTC. It yields the protein CASSWGETGSSYNEQFF.

V and J are TRBV6-5 and TRBJ1-2, with 7 bases lining up with TRBD1. From germline, CDR1 is MNHEY and CDR2 SVGAGI. V shed 2 bases and J 13 bases; nucleotides not matched to a gene: 7. The CDR3 spans 12 residues. The CDR3 bases are TGTGCCAGCAGTTACACCGGGACAGTGCTCACCTTC. Translation: CASSYTGTVLTF.

DNA of the CDR3: TGTGCCAGCAGAGACCCGGGACAGGGCTCTGGCTACACCTTC. This sequence encodes CASRDPGQGSGYTF. This sequence joins TRBV2 and TRBJ1-2; 9 bases agree with TRBD1. The germline gives CDR1 SNHLY, CDR2 FYNNEI. This CDR3 is built from 14 residues. J was trimmed by 7 bases and V by 6 bases; bases with no gene match: 9.

This chain joins TRBV5-1 and TRBJ2-1; D might be TRBD2 (7 bases). V was shortened by 5 bases and J by 8 bases, with 17 bases between the two germline ends. This CDR3 is built from 14 residues. From germline, CDR1 is SGHRS and CDR2 YFSETQ. This chain's CDR3 is CASRIEGGVDEQFF. The CDR3 bases are TGCGCCAGCAGGATCGAAGGGGGGGTTGATGAGCAGTTCTTC.

The chain joins TRBV19 to TRBJ2-3, with D possibly being TRBD2 (5 bases). This CDR3 comprises 12 residues. Germline V gene lookup returns CDR1 LNHDA and CDR2 SQIVND (reference sequence). V was shortened by 8 bases and J by 2 bases, with 8 bases between the two germline ends. Written as DNA, the CDR3 is TGTGCCAGTGGGGAGCTCACAGATACGCAGTATTTT. Translating gives CASGELTDTQYF.

The genes are TRBV7-9 and TRBJ2-5; 10 bases are shared with TRBD2. The CDR3 sequence is 13 residues long. V gave up 8 bases and J gave up 5 bases; unmatched junction bases: 5. CDR1 is SEHNR and CDR2 is FQNEAQ in the germline V gene (reference sequence). The CDR3 sequence: CASATSGDETQYF. In DNA, the CDR3 is TGTGCCAGCGCCACTAGCGGGGATGAGACCCAGTACTTC. Together with reference TRBV7-9 and TRBJ2-5, the CDR3 gives the full variable domain: DTGVSQNPRHKITKRGQNVTFRCDPISEHNRLYWYRQTLGQGPEFLTYFQNEAQLEKSRLLSDRFSAERPKGSFSTLEIQRTEQGDSAMYLCASATSGDETQYFGPGTRLLVL.

The chain carries TRBV7-9 and TRBJ1-2, with TRBD1 as a possible D gene (6 bases). This CDR3 has 15 residues. Germline loops: CDR1 SEHNR, CDR2 FQNEAQ (reference sequence). Trimming cost V 1 base and J 6 bases, with 15 bases left between them. The CDR3 is CASSLGVGQNDGYTF. The DNA for the CDR3 is TGTGCCAGCAGCTTAGGGGTGGGACAAAACGATGGCTACACCTTC.

This clone occurred once. The chain carries TRBV29-1 and TRBJ1-4; 10 positions agree with TRBD1. Looked up from germline, CDR1 is SQVTM and CDR2 is ANQGSEA. The CDR3 covers 12 residues. J lost 11 bases, V lost 7 bases, and 7 bases had no gene match. The CDR3 nucleotides read TGCAGCGCTGGGGACAGGGGAGAGAAACTGTTTTTT. Translation gives CSAGDRGEKLFF.